Listed below are T cell receptor beta chains from one sample, sequenced in a study of shared clonotypes between healthy human individuals. Repertoires were generated with immunoSEQ multiplex PCR, while TCRdb's copy carries only in-frame clones and drops some. The profile shows nearly 2 million clones, about 95% of them singletons. The sequenced sample consisted of naive CD8+ T cells sorted from blood. The receptors derive from a man younger than 35 in good health. CDR3s include the opening cysteine and the closing phenylalanine or tryptophan. The D gene is left open where the match is weak. Size is stated for part of the rows, as once, few or many counts, or as a class when the clone is expanded.

>TRBJ2-1|NA|NA|TRBV27
TGTGCCAGCAGTTTATCTACCCTGGGCTCCTACAATGAGCAGTTCTTC
CASSLSTLGSYNEQFF
>TRBJ2-3|NA|TRBD2|TRBV10-3
TGTGCCATCAGTGAGTCCTTACGGACTAGCGGAAAGACAGATACGCAGTATTTT
CAISESLRTSGKTDTQYF
>TRBJ2-1|once|TRBD2|TRBV29-1
TGCAGCGTATCTAGCGGGAGCGGTCTCAATGAGCAGTTCTTC
CSVSSGSGLNEQFF
>TRBJ1-5|NA|NA|TRBV10-3
TGTGCCATCAGCCCTACCGATGCCAATCAGCCCCAGCATTTT
CAISPTDANQPQHF
>TRBJ1-1|NA|NA|TRBV7-9
TGTGCCAGCGGCAGGGTGGGGAACACTGAAGCTTTCTTT
CASGRVGNTEAFF
>TRBJ1-1|NA|NA|TRBV2
TGTGCCAGCACCCAGGGGACATCTGTCCTGAACACTGAAGCTTTCTTT
CASTQGTSVLNTEAFF
>TRBJ1-3|NA|TRBD1|TRBV9
TGTGCCAGCAGCGATTCTTTACAGGGGGCTTCTGGAAACACCATATATTTT
CASSDSLQGASGNTIYF
>TRBJ2-7|few|NA|TRBV18
TGTGCCAGCTCACCATCTACAGGGAAGGGTTACGAGCAGTACTTC
CASSPSTGKGYEQYF
>TRBJ2-3|NA|NA|TRBV5-6
TGTGCCAGCAGCTCCCCAATCCGGGCGGGCACAGATACGCAGTATTTT
CASSSPIRAGTDTQYF
>TRBJ2-1|NA|TRBD2|TRBV2
TGTGCCACCCCGACTAGCCGGTACACTTGGGATGAGCAGTTCTTC
CATPTSRYTWDEQFF
>TRBJ2-7|once|NA|TRBV9
TGTGCCAGCAGCGTAGGGTCCGAGACCTACGAGCAGTACTTC
CASSVGSETYEQYF
>TRBJ2-5|NA|NA|TRBV19
TGTGCCAGTAGTATATCAGGGGTACTAGAGACCCAGTACTTC
CASSISGVLETQYF
>TRBJ2-2|NA|TRBD2|TRBV7-6
TGTGCCAGCAGCCCGGGACTAGCGGGAGCCACAGCCGGGGAGCTGTTTTTT
CASSPGLAGATAGELFF
>TRBJ2-7|NA|NA|TRBV6-1
TGTGCCAGCAGTGAAGAGATGACAGGTACCTACGAGCAGTACTTC
CASSEEMTGTYEQYF
>TRBJ2-3|NA|TRBD2|TRBV11-2
TGTGCCAGCAGCCTCATCGGACTAGCGGGAGAAGGAGATACGCAGTATTTT
CASSLIGLAGEGDTQYF
>TRBJ1-4|NA|NA|TRBV9
TGTGCCAGCAGCGGGGGGGAATTTAATGAAAAACTGTTTTTT
CASSGGEFNEKLFF
>TRBJ2-7|NA|TRBD1|TRBV13
TGTGCCAGCAGCTTAGGAGGGGGCGAAGCCTACGAGCAGTACTTC
CASSLGGGEAYEQYF
>TRBJ2-3|NA|NA|TRBV4-1
TGCGCCAGCAGCCATCCCCCCAGGGGCACTTACCAGTATTTT
CASSHPPRGTYQYF
>TRBJ2-7|NA|TRBD2|TRBV27
TGTGCCAGCACCCCGATAGCGGGAGGAGTGTACGAGCAGTACTTC
CASTPIAGGVYEQYF
>TRBJ1-2|NA|NA|TRBV19
TGTGCCAGTAGTAGAGGGACGGGCGGCTACACCTTC
CASSRGTGGYTF
>TRBJ2-3|NA|NA|TRBV13
TGTGCCAGCAGCTTAGCCACAGATACAGATACGCAGTATTTT
CASSLATDTDTQYF
>TRBJ2-2|NA|NA|TRBV6-6
TGTGCCAGCTGGGGGTTTGGGAGTAACACCGGGGAGCTGTTTTTT
CASWGFGSNTGELFF
>TRBJ2-7|NA|NA|TRBV10-3
TGTGCCATCAGTGAGTCTAGGATTACAGGAGCCTACGAGCAGTACTTC
CAISESRITGAYEQYF
>TRBJ2-1|NA|NA|TRBV29-1
TGCAGCGTTGACCGGGTGGAGCAGTTCTTC
CSVDRVEQFF
>TRBJ2-1|NA|TRBD2|TRBV4-3
TGCGCCAGCAGCCAAGATGGCAGCGGGGACCTTAATGAGCAGTTCTTC
CASSQDGSGDLNEQFF
>TRBJ1-1|NA|NA|TRBV6-1
TGTGCCAGCAGGAGATCCGGGAGCGACACTGAAGCTTTCTTT
CASRRSGSDTEAFF
>TRBJ2-5|NA|NA|TRBV5-5
TGTGCCAGCAGCGTCCCGGCTCCCCAAGAGACCCAGTACTTC
CASSVPAPQETQYF
>TRBJ1-3|NA|NA|TRBV9
TGTGCCAGCAGCGTAGGCCTAAGCTCTGGAAACACCATATATTTT
CASSVGLSSGNTIYF
>TRBJ2-7|NA|TRBD1|TRBV7-6
TGTGCCAGCAGCTTAGGCCCGGGACAGGGGGATCTCTACGAGCAGTACTTC
CASSLGPGQGDLYEQYF
>TRBJ2-1|NA|TRBD2|TRBV29-1
TGCAGCGTGGGTGGACTAGCGGGAGTTTACAATGAGCAGTTCTTC
CSVGGLAGVYNEQFF
>TRBJ2-7|NA|NA|TRBV6-1
TGTGCCAGCAGTGAAGCGGACCGGGTTGGCGACGAGCAGTACTTC
CASSEADRVGDEQYF
>TRBJ1-4|NA|NA|TRBV7-8
TGTGCCAGCAGCTTTCAGGGCTATGAAAAACTGTTTTTT
CASSFQGYEKLFF
>TRBJ2-1|NA|NA|TRBV7-9
TGTGCCAGCAGCTTAGGTGATGTGGGCTACAATGAGCAGTTCTTC
CASSLGDVGYNEQFF
>TRBJ2-2|NA|TRBD1|TRBV7-9
TGTGCCAGCAGCCTTCAGGGGGCACTAGTTACCGGGGAGCTGTTTTTT
CASSLQGALVTGELFF
>TRBJ2-7|NA|NA|TRBV6-5
TGTGCCAGCAGTTACGGAGGCAGGTCCTACGAGCAGTACTTC
CASSYGGRSYEQYF
>TRBJ2-5|NA|NA|TRBV9
TGTGCCAGCAGCGTAACAGGGGAGGGTAGGGAAGAGACCCAGTACTTC
CASSVTGEGREETQYF
>TRBJ2-5|NA|TRBD2|TRBV7-9
TGTGCCAGCAGCTTAGTTGGCGCGGGGGAAGAGACCCAGTACTTC
CASSLVGAGEETQYF
>TRBJ2-3|NA|NA|TRBV27
TGTGCCAGCATGCCGGGGACTCGGCGCAATACGCAGTATTTT
CASMPGTRRNTQYF
>TRBJ1-5|NA|NA|TRBV6-1
TGTGCCAGCAGTGAAAGCTGGCCGAAGAATCAGCCCCAGCATTTT
CASSESWPKNQPQHF
>TRBJ2-2|NA|NA|TRBV7-9
TGTGCCAGCAGCCGAATAGGAGGGGACGCCGGGGAGCTGTTTTTT
CASSRIGGDAGELFF
>TRBJ2-7|NA|TRBD1|TRBV18
TGTGCCAGCTCACCAGAGAAGGGGGCGGATGAGCAGTACTTC
CASSPEKGADEQYF
>TRBJ1-5|NA|NA|TRBV19
TGTGCCAGTAGTATATATGGGGGTAGCAATCAGCCCCAGCATTTT
CASSIYGGSNQPQHF
>TRBJ2-2|NA|NA|TRBV10-1
TGCGCCAGCAGTTATAGCGGGAACACCGGGGAGCTGTTTTTT
CASSYSGNTGELFF
>TRBJ2-7|NA|NA|TRBV27
TGTGCCAGCAGTTTAGAGTCGGGACTCGGGGTCGAGCAGTACTTC
CASSLESGLGVEQYF
>TRBJ1-6|NA|NA|TRBV4-3
TGCGCCAGCAGCCCATCAGGGGATTCACCCCTCCACTTT
CASSPSGDSPLHF
>TRBJ2-5|once|TRBD2|TRBV4-3
TGCGCCAGCAGCCAAATACTAGCGGGAGCGGAGACCCAGTACTTC
CASSQILAGAETQYF
>TRBJ2-1|NA|TRBD2|TRBV5-1
TGCGCCAGCAGCTTGGAGATAGCGGGAGGAAATGAGCAGTTCTTC
CASSLEIAGGNEQFF
>TRBJ2-3|NA|TRBD2|TRBV28
TGTGCCAGCAGTTTCGGACTAGCGGACACAGATACGCAGTATTTT
CASSFGLADTDTQYF
>TRBJ1-2|few|NA|TRBV28
TGTGCCAGCAGTCCGGACGGAGAAGTCTATGGCTACACCTTC
CASSPDGEVYGYTF
>TRBJ2-7|NA|TRBD2|TRBV11-2
TGTGCCAGCAGCTTAGGGGCTAGCGGCTACGAGCAGTACTTC
CASSLGASGYEQYF
>TRBJ1-5|NA|NA|TRBV4-1
TGCGCCAGCAGCCAAGAGGGACTCAATCAGCCCCAGCATTTT
CASSQEGLNQPQHF
>TRBJ2-7|NA|NA|TRBV19
TGTGCCAGTAGTATAGTGTGGGCGGAAGTCCCCTCCTACGAGCAGTACTTC
CASSIVWAEVPSYEQYF
>TRBJ1-1|NA|NA|TRBV5-6
TGTGCCAGCAGCTTGAGCTCCTCTGAAGCTTTCTTT
CASSLSSSEAFF
>TRBJ2-6|NA|TRBD2|TRBV27
TGTGCCAGCAGATTAGCGGGGGCGGACTACTCTGGGGCCAACGTCCTGACTTTC
CASRLAGADYSGANVLTF
>TRBJ1-2|NA|NA|TRBV7-9
TGTGCCAGCAGCTTAGCCGATGGAGGTAACTATGGCTACACCTTC
CASSLADGGNYGYTF
>TRBJ1-1|once|NA|TRBV4-1
TGCGCCAGCAGCCAACCCAACGGGAACACTGAAGCTTTCTTT
CASSQPNGNTEAFF
>TRBJ2-1|NA|TRBD2|TRBV6-6
TGTGCCAGCAGTTTCAGCGGGGGGGCCTACAATGAGCAGTTCTTC
CASSFSGGAYNEQFF